This T cell receptor (beta chain) derives from a study of somatic mutations in cytotoxic T cells in rheumatoid arthritis. Sequenced by immunoSEQ multiplex PCR; TCRdb stores in-frame clones only, minus some. The sample has under 20,000 clones, about 77% seen once. The CDR3 loop spans 14 amino acids. Germline V gene sequence: CDR1 MDHEN, CDR2 SYDVKM. V was shortened by 3 bases and J by 4 bases, with 12 bases between the two germline ends. The material sequenced was CD8+ T cells sorted from blood. The sequence was collected from an adult with rheumatoid arthritis. The V call is TRBV28, the J call TRBJ1-1; tentatively, D is TRBD1 (6 bases). The CDR3 sequence: CASSLSRGGTEAFF. The CDR3 bases are TGTGCCAGCAGTTTGTCGAGGGGGGGCACTGAAGCTTTCTTT.